This TCR beta chain was found in a study of breast tumors, draining lymph nodes, adjacent tissues (dated by TCRdb to about 2016). Concerning the study at large: The study compared TCR beta repertoires across tumor, adjacent nontumor tissue and axillary lymph nodes from breast cancer patients. In human breast cancer, the study set out to assess how tumor, surrounding tissue and draining lymph node repertoires relate to one another and whether T cells might be exchanged between them. Summary of the overall study and its limitations: The data were considered consistent with the idea that most tumor T cells come from the lymph node and then expand in tumor tissue. T-cell repertoire diversity in tumors was found to be lower than in lymph nodes but higher than in nontumor tissue, and preferential V and J gene usage was observed. The conclusion that tumor T cells originate in lymph nodes was framed as consistent with a hypothesis rather than directly demonstrated. Tumor and nontumor tissue repertoires were significantly more similar in luminal-like than in basal-like breast cancer.

The data were produced on an Illumina HiSeq 2000. TCR beta chain libraries were generated through multiplex PCR amplification. High-throughput sequencing was used to analyze the amplified TCR beta chain products. TCRdb reworked the public reads: Q25 trimming with fastp, MiXCR clone assembly, productive beta chains retained. Here each entry gathers all rows of one CDR3 protein and keeps the most common genes and DNA. A total of about 63,000 distinct CDR3 sequences appear in this sample, 57% of them only once. The top ten clones comprise roughly a fifth of the sample. Remarks on this clonotype: No antigen is known for it. No much larger clonotype is one base removed from it; base qualities were not supplied.

The TCR sequence derives from a female donor with breast cancer. Some clones in this sample may be carry-over from other donors' samples. What was sequenced was breast tumor tissue.

The CDR3 protein: CSAPMTGATDTQYF. The sequenced DNA is TGCAGTGCCCCTATGACAGGTGCGACAGATACGCAGTATTTT. The chain couples TRBV20-1 to TRBJ2-3; the D gene is possibly TRBD1, with 6 bases matching. Trimming takes 6 bases from V and 3 bases from J, and the germline ends sit 16 bases apart. The CDR3 contains 14 residues, cysteine and phenylalanine counted. CDR3 DNA is the only sequence kept; it has 42 bases, read in frame from the first base. From a lookup of the germline V gene (reference sequence), CDR1 and CDR2 are DFQATT and SNEGSKA.